These 14 T cell receptor beta chains came from one sample sequenced in a study of T cells and copy number aberrations in small-cell lung cancer. The method was immunoSEQ multiplex PCR; TCRdb's version includes in-frame clones alone and lacks a portion of them. The sample gives fewer than 10,000 clones, about three quarters of which show up once; roughly 31% is in the top ten. Sequencing was performed on normal tissue next to the tumor. These receptors came from a man in his sixties with small cell lung cancer.

V is TRBV21-1 and J is TRBJ2-1. TRBV21-1 constitutes a pseudogene. The length of the CDR3 is 12 residues. CDR3 coding DNA: TGTGCCAGCAGCATAGGGCCCAATGAGCAGTTCTTC. Translation: CASSIGPNEQFF.

V gene TRBV28 combines with J gene TRBJ1-5; TRBD1 matches at 7 bases. The V and J ends lost 6 bases and 1 base, in that order; junction bases with no gene match: 3. The CDR3 covers 14 residues. Looked up from germline, CDR1 is MDHEN and CDR2 is SYDVKM. CDR3 coding DNA: TGTGCCAGCAGAACAGGGGTAAGCAATCAGCCCCAGCATTTT. Translating it yields CASRTGVSNQPQHF.

The chain has TRBV7-9 and TRBJ2-1; TRBD2 agrees at 7 bases. The CDR3 has 15 residues. Germline lookup yields CDR1 SEHNR and CDR2 FQNEAQ (reference sequence). Unmatched junction bases numbered 8, after V lost 3 bases and J lost 6 bases. The CDR3 DNA reads TGTGCCAGCAGCTTGTGGCGGGAGTGGGGCAATGAGCAGTTCTTC. As protein: CASSLWREWGNEQFF.

The rearrangement uses TRBV28 and TRBJ1-2, with a weak D call TRBD1 (6 bases). Trimming took 3 bases from V and 3 from J, leaving 11 bases between them. Germline-derived CDR1 and CDR2 are MDHEN and SYDVKM. The CDR3 has 14 residues. In DNA form, the CDR3 reads TGTGCCAGCAGTTTGTGGACAGAGGACTATGGCTACACCTTC. This gives the protein CASSLWTEDYGYTF.

Concerning this clone: A read error may account for a junction end that differs from germline. The chain links TRBV6-1 to TRBJ1-5; possibly TRBD1 for D (5 bases). Germline CDR1 reads MNHNS; CDR2 reads SASEGT. The CDR3 runs 12 residues. The CDR3: CASTGSNQPQHF. CDR3 in DNA: TGTGCTAGCACAGGCAGCAATCAGCCCCAGCATTTT.

This chain links TRBV18 with TRBJ2-4; 7 nucleotides line up with TRBD2. The V gene's germline CDR1 is KGHSH and CDR2 LQKENI. V trimming: 1 base; J trimming: 3 bases; junction bases outside the gene matches: 6. The CDR3 has 16 residues. This CDR3 reads CASSPRREIVKNIQYF. CDR3 bases: TGTGCCAGCTCACCACGGCGGGAGATTGTCAAAAACATTCAGTACTTC.

The CDR3 region is CASTPGQGGETQYF. CDR3 nucleotides: TGTGCCAGTACCCCGGGACAGGGAGGAGAGACCCAGTACTTC. This sequence joins TRBV19 and TRBJ2-5, with 9 bases fitting TRBD1. The CDR3 is made up of 14 amino acids. V was clipped by 7 bases and J by 4 bases; unmatched bases: 7. Germline CDR1 is LNHDA and CDR2 is SQIVND (reference sequence).

The chain recombines TRBV4-1 with TRBJ1-1; unclear D gene. Per germline, CDR1 MGHRA and CDR2 YSYEKL. Trimming left V 7 bases short and J 0 bases short, with 12 bases between. The CDR3 runs 14 residues. CDR3 in DNA: TGCGCCAGCACTTTAGAGTCACTGAACACTGAAGCTTTCTTT. Its protein is CASTLESLNTEAFF.

CDR3 DNA sequence: TGTGCCAGTAGTATAGCGGGAGGCTTCTCCTACAATGAGCAGTTCTTC. It codes for CASSIAGGFSYNEQFF. This chain joins TRBV19 and TRBJ2-1; 7 bases match TRBD2. The CDR3 consists of 16 residues. Germline CDR1 and CDR2: LNHDA and SQIVND (reference sequence). The trim removed 1 base at V and 0 bases at J, leaving 3 bases unmatched.

About this clone itself: A read error may account for a junction end that differs from germline. The chain combines TRBV27 with TRBJ2-3, with 9 bases matching TRBD1. Germline CDR1 and CDR2: MNHEY and SMNVEV (reference sequence). This CDR3 is built from 13 residues. Here the CDR3 reads CASKNRPRDRENF. The CDR3 nucleotides read TGTGCCAGCAAGAATCGCCCTCGGGACAGGGAGAATTTT.

The chain joins TRBV7-9 to TRBJ2-5; TRBD2 matches 9 bases. V was pared by 3 bases and J by 4 bases, with 6 bases of the junction left unmatched. Germline-derived CDR1 and CDR2 are SEHNR and FQNEAQ (reference sequence). CDR3 length equals 15 residues. This chain's CDR3 is CASSLGLAGTETQYF. As DNA, the CDR3 is TGTGCCAGCAGCTTGGGGCTAGCGGGAACAGAGACCCAGTACTTC.

This chain links TRBV7-8 with TRBJ2-7, with TRBD2 as a possible D gene (6 bases). The length of the CDR3 is 14 residues. V shed 1 base and J shed 7 bases, with 14 bases lying between them. The germline CDR1 and CDR2 sequences are SGHVS and FQNEAQ. The CDR3 DNA follows: TGTGCCAGCAGCTTAGGTTACAGACTAGTGGAGCAGTACTTC. Its translation: CASSLGYRLVEQYF.

To note about this clone: The same CDR3 also results from other DNA sequences found in this sample. The V gene is TRBV9, the J gene TRBJ2-3; D unresolved. Germline V CDR1 and CDR2: SGDLS, YYNGEE. Trimming removed 0 bases at V and 6 bases at J, with 11 bases between. The CDR3 runs to 14 residues. The CDR3 sequence: CASSVAASRDTQYF. The CDR3 DNA is TGTGCCAGCAGCGTAGCCGCCTCTCGGGATACGCAGTATTTT.

The V call is TRBV15, the J call TRBJ2-5; D assignment may be TRBD1 or TRBD2 (7 bases each). Between the trimmed V and J ends, which lost 4 bases and 5 bases, there was a span of 17 bases. Germline-derived CDR1 and CDR2 are LNHNV and YYDKDF (reference sequence). The CDR3 covers 15 residues. The DNA for the CDR3 is TGTGCCACCAGCATGCGGGGGAAGGGGGCTGAGACCCAGTACTTC. The encoded protein is CATSMRGKGAETQYF.